This TCR beta chain is drawn from a study of T cell changes during pregnancy in multiple sclerosis. Trimming took 5 bases from V and 4 from J, leaving 11 bases between them. The CDR3 consists of 14 residues. Germline CDR1 MNHEY, CDR2 SMNVEV (reference sequence). Profiled with immunoSEQ multiplex PCR; TCRdb holds only in-frame clones, not every one. The profile covers over 50,000 clones, with roughly 90% appearing a single time and over 1.5% taken by the ten largest. This TCR was sampled from a female donor with multiple sclerosis, enrolled in a pregnancy study. Here the sequenced sample was peripheral blood, taken in the first trimester of pregnancy. The V and J genes are TRBV27 and TRBJ2-2, with no clear D. CDR3 region: CASSTSEVTGELFF. CDR3 sequence (DNA): TGTGCCAGCAGTACAAGCGAGGTCACCGGGGAGCTGTTTTTT.